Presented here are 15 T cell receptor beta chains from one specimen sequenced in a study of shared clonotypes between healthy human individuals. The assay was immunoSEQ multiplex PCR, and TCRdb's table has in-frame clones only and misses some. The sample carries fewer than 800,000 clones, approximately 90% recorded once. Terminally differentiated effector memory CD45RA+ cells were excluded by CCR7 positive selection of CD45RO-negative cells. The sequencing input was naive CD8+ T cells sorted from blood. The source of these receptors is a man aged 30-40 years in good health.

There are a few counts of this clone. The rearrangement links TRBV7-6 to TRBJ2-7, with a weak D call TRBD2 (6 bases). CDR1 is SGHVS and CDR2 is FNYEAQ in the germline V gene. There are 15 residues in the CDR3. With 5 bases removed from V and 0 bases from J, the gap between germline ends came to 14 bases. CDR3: CASSPGTLSSYEQYF. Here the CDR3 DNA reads TGTGCCAGCAGCCCCGGGACTTTGAGCTCCTACGAGCAGTACTTC.

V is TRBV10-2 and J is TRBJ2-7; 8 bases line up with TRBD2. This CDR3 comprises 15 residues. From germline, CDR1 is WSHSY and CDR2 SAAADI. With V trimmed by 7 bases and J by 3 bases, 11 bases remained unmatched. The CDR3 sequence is CASTQAGLGVYEQYF. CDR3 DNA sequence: TGCGCCAGCACCCAGGCGGGACTAGGAGTCTACGAGCAGTACTTC.

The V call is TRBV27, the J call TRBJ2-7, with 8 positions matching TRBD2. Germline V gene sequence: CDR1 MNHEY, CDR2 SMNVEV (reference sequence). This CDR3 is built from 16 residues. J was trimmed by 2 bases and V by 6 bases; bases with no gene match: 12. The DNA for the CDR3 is TGTGCCAGCAGCCACCGCAGCGGGAGTAGCCCCTACGAGCAGTACTTC. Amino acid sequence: CASSHRSGSSPYEQYF.

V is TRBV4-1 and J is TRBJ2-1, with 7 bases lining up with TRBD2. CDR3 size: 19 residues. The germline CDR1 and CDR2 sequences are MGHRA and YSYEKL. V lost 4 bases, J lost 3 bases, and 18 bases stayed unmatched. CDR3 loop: CASSRRELRDYSNYNEQFF. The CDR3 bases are TGCGCCAGCAGCCGGAGGGAGCTCAGGGACTACTCAAACTACAATGAGCAGTTCTTC.

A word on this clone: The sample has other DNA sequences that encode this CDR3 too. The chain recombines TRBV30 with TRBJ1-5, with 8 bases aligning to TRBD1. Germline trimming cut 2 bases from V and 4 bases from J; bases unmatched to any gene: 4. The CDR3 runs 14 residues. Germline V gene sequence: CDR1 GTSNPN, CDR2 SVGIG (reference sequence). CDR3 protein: CAWSRGQGNQPQHF. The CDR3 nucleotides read TGTGCCTGGAGTCGCGGACAGGGTAATCAGCCCCAGCATTTT.

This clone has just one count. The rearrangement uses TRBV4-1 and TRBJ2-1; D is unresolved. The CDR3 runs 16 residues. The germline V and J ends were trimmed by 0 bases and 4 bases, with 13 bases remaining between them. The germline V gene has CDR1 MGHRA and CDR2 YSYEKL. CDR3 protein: CASSQEGMGKYNEQFF. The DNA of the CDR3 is TGCGCCAGCAGCCAAGAAGGGATGGGGAAGTACAATGAGCAGTTCTTC.

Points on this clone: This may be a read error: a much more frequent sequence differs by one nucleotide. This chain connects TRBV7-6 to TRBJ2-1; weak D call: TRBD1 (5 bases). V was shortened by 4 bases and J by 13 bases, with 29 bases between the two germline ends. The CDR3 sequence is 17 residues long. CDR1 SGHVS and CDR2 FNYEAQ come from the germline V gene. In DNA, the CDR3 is TGTGCCAGCAGCTCCCCAGGCAGGGTCCAGTTCCCTTACGATCAGTTCTTC. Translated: CASSSPGRVQFPYDQFF.

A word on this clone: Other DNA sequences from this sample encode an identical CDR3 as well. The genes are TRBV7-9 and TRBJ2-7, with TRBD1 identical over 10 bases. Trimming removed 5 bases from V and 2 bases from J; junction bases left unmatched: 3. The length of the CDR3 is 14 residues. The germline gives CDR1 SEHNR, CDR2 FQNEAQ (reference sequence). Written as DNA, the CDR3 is TGTGCCAGCAGCCTAGGGACAGGGGCCTACGAGCAGTACTTC. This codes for CASSLGTGAYEQYF.

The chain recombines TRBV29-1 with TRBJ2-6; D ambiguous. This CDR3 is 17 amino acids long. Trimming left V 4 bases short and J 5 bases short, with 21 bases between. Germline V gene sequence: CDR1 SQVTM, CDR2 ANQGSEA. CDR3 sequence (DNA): TGCAGCGTTGCCGTTATTAGCATACAAAGTCGGGCCAACGTCCTGACTTTC. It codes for CSVAVISIQSRANVLTF.

CDR3 protein: CSVGQGTGELFF. DNA of the CDR3: TGCAGCGTTGGACAGGGGACCGGGGAGCTGTTTTTT. The chain is built from TRBV29-1 and TRBJ2-2; 8 nucleotides agree with TRBD1. This CDR3 has 12 amino acids. Germline V CDR1 and CDR2: SQVTM, ANQGSEA. Trimming took 4 bases from V and 5 from J; bases not matched to a gene: 0.

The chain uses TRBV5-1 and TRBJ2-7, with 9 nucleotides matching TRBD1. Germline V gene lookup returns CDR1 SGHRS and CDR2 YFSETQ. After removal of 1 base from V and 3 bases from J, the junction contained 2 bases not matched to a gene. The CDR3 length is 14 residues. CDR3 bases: TGCGCCAGCAGCTTGTGGGACAGGGTCTACGAGCAGTACTTC. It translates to CASSLWDRVYEQYF.

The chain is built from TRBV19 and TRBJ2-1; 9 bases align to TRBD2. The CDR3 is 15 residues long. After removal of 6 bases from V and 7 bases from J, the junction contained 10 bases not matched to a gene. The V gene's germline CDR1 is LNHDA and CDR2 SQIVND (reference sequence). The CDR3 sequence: CASSPSSGNLNEQFF. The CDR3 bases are TGTGCCAGTAGCCCCTCTAGCGGGAACTTAAATGAGCAGTTCTTC. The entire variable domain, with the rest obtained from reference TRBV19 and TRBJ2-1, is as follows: DGGITQSPKYLFRKEGQNVTLSCEQNLNHDAMYWYRQDPGQGLRLIYYSQIVNDFQKGDIAEGYSVSREKKESFPLTVTSAQKNPTAFYLCASSPSSGNLNEQFFGPGTRLTVL.

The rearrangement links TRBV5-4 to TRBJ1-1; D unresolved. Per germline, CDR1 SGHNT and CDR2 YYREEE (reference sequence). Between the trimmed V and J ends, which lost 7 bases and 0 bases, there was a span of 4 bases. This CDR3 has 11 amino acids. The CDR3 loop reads CASHLNTEAFF. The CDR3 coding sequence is TGTGCCAGCCACCTGAACACTGAAGCTTTCTTT.

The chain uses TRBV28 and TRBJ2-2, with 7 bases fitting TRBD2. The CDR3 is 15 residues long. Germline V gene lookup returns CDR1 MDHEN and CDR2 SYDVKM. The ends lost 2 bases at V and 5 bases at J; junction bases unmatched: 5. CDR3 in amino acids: CASSLLSGGTGELFF. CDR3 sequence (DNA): TGTGCCAGCAGTTTACTTTCGGGGGGTACCGGGGAGCTGTTTTTT.

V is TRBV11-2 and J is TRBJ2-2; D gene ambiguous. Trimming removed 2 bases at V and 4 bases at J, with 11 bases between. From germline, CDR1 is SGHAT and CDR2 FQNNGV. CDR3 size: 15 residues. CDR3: CASSLYFEITGELFF. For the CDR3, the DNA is TGTGCCAGCAGCTTATACTTCGAGATCACCGGGGAGCTGTTTTTT.